This note documents a single T cell receptor (beta chain) sequence. Germline loops: CDR1 MNHEY, CDR2 SVGEGT. CDR3 length: 13 amino acids. V was trimmed by 2 bases and J by 5 bases, leaving 7 bases between them. Under the authors' procedure: How many nucleated cells were present was estimated from reference gene primer amplification. The method was immunoSEQ multiplex PCR; TCRdb's version includes in-frame clones alone and lacks a portion of them. V and J calls and clone size come straight from that table; D and trimming were deduced from the DNA. The data hold approximately 25,000 clones, with over 60% observed a single time. The sample originates from a study of blood T cell repertoires in COVID-19. Looking at the study overall: Sample material is recorded as cDNA or gDNA derived from T cells, B-cell-depleted T cells, or PBMCs.

The sequence was collected from a woman older than 75 with acute or convalescent COVID-19. The chain employs TRBV6-2 or TRBV6-3 and TRBJ1-5; D remains ambiguous. Sequencing used peripheral blood. This CDR3 reads CASSYDTDQPQHF. For the CDR3, the DNA is TGTGCCAGCAGTTACGACACAGATCAGCCCCAGCATTTT.